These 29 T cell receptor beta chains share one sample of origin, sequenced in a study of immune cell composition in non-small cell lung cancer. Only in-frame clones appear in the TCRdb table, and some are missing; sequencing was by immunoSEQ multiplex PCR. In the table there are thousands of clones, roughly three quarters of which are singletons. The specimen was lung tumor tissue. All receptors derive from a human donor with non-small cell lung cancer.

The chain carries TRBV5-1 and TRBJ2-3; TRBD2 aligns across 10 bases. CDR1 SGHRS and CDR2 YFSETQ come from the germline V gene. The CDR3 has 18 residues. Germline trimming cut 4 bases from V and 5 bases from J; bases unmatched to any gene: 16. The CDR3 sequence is CASSPLARASGGGDTQYF. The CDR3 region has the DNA TGCGCCAGCAGCCCACTAGCCCGGGCTAGCGGGGGTGGAGATACGCAGTATTTT.

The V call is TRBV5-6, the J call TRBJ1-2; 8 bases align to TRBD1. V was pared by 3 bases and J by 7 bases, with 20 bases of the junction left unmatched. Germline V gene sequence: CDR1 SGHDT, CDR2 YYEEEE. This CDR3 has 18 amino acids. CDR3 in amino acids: CASSSAGQGPADGGGYTF. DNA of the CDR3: TGTGCCAGCAGCTCCGCAGGACAGGGACCCGCCGACGGCGGTGGCTACACCTTC.

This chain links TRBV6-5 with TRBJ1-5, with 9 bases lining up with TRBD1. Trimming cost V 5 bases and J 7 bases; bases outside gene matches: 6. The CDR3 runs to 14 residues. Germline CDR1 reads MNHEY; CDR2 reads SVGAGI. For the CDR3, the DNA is TGTGCCAGCAGTGAGACAGGGGGGGACCAGCCCCAGCATTTT. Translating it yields CASSETGGDQPQHF.

The CDR3 DNA reads TGTGCCAGCAGACCCGGGACAGGGGAGGGCAATGAGCAGTTCTTC. The encoded protein is CASRPGTGEGNEQFF. The chain uses TRBV6-6 and TRBJ2-1; the match to TRBD1 covers 10 bases. CDR1 is MNHNY and CDR2 is SVGAGI in the germline V gene (reference sequence). V shed 6 bases and J 6 bases; nucleotides not matched to a gene: 8. This CDR3 comprises 15 residues.

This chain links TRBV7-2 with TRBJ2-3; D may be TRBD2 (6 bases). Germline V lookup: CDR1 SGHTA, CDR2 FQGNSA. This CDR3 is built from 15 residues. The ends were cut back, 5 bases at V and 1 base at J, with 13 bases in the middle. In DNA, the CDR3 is TGTGCCAGCAGCACGGGACTTCCGGGCACAGATACGCAGTATTTT. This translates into CASSTGLPGTDTQYF.

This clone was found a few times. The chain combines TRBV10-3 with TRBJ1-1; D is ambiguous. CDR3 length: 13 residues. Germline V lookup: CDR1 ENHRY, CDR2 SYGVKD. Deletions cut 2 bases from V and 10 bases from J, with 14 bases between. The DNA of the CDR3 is TGTGCCATCAGTGAGCAGACTGAAAGTGTAGCTTTCTTT. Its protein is CAISEQTESVAFF.

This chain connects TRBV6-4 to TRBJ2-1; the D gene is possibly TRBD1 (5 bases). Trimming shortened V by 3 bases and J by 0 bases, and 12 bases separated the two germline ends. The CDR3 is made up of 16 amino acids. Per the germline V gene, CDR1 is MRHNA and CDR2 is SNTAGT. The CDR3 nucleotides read TGTGCCAGCAGTGAGTCTTCTGACAGCTCCTACAATGAGCAGTTCTTC. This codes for CASSESSDSSYNEQFF.

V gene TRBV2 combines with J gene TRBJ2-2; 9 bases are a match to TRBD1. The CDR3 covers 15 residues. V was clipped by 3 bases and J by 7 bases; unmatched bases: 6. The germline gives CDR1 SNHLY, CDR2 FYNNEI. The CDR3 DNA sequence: TGTGCCAGCAGTGAGGGGACAGGGCTTGTCGGGGAGCTGTTTTTT. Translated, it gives CASSEGTGLVGELFF.

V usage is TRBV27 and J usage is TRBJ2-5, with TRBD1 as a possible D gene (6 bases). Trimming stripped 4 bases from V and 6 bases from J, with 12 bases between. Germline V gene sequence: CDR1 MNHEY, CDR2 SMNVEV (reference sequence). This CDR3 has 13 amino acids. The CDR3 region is CASSSRRGQTQYF. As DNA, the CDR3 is TGTGCCAGCAGTTCCCGCAGGGGCCAGACCCAGTACTTC.

The CDR3 DNA is TGTGCCAGCGGCCGGGCCAGCGGGCTCTACGAGCAGTACTTC. This encodes CASGRASGLYEQYF. The chain links TRBV7-2 to TRBJ2-7; maybe TRBD2 (6 bases). The germline gives CDR1 SGHTA, CDR2 FQGNSA. CDR3 length: 14 residues. Trimming stripped 8 bases from V and 3 bases from J, with 17 bases between.

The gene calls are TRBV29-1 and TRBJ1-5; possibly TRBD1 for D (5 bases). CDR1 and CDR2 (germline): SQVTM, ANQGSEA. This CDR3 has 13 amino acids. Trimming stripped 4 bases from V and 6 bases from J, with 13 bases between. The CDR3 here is CSVAEGRGQPQHF. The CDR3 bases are TGCAGCGTTGCGGAGGGGCGCGGTCAGCCCCAGCATTTT.

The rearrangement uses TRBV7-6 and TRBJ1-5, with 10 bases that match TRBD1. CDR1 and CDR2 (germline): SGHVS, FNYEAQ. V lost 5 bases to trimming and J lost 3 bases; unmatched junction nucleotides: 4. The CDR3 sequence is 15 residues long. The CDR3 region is CASSPDRGFNQPQHF. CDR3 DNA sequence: TGTGCCAGCAGCCCGGACAGGGGGTTCAATCAGCCCCAGCATTTT.

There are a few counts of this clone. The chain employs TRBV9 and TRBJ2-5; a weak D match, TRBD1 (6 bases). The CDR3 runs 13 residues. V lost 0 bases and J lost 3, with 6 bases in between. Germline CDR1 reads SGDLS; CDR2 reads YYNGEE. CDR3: CASSVDREETQYF. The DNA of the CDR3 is TGTGCCAGCAGCGTAGACAGGGAAGAGACCCAGTACTTC.

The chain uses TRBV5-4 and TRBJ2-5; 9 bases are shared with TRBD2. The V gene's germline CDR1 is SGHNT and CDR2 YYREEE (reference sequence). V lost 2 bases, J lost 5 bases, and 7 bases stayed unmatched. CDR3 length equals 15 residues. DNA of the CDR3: TGTGCCAGCAGCTTAGGCGGGGGGGCTTCGGAGACCCAGTACTTC. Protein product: CASSLGGGASETQYF.

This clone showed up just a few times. CDR3 amino acids: CASSLRGGHEQFF. In DNA form, the CDR3 reads TGTGCCAGCAGCTTAAGAGGGGGTCATGAGCAGTTCTTC. The chain recombines TRBV7-6 with TRBJ2-1, with D tentatively TRBD1 (6 bases). This CDR3 region has 13 residues. Germline assignment: CDR1 SGHVS and CDR2 FNYEAQ. The V end was cut by 2 bases, the J end by 8 bases, with 10 bases between.

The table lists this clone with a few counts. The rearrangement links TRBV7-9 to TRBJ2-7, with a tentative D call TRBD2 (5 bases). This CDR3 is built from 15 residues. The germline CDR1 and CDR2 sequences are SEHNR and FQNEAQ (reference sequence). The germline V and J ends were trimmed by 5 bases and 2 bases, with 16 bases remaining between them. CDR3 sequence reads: CASSPTPGITYEQYF. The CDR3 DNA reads TGTGCCAGCAGCCCGACACCCGGGATCACCTACGAGCAGTACTTC.

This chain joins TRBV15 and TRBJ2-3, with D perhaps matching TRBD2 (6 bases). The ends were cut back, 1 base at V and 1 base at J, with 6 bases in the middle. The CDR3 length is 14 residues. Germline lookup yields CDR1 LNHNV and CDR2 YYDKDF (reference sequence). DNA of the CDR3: TGTGCCACCAGCAGAGCGGGGGGCACAGATACGCAGTATTTT. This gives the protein CATSRAGGTDTQYF. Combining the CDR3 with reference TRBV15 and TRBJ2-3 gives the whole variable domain DAMVIQNPRYQVTQFGKPVTLSCSQTLNHNVMYWYQQKSSQAPKLLFHYYDKDFNNEADTPDNFQSRRPNTSFCFLDIRSPGLGDTAMYLCATSRAGGTDTQYFGPGTRLTVL.

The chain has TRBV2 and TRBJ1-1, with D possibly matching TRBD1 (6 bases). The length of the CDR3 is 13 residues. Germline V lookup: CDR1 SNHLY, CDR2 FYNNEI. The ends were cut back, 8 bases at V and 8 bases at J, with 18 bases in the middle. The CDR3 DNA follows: TGTGCCAGCTTACCGGCCGCCAGGGGAGAAGCTTTCTTT. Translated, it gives CASLPAARGEAFF.

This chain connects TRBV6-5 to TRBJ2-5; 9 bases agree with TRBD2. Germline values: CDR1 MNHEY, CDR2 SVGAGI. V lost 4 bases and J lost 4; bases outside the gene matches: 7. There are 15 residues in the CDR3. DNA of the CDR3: TGTGCCAGCAGTTTCGGCGGGGGGGCTGTAGAGACCCAGTACTTC. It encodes CASSFGGGAVETQYF.

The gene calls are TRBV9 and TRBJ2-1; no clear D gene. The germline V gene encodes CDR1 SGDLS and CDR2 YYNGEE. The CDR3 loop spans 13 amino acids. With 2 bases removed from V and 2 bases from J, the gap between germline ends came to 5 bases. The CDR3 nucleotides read TGTGCCAGCAGCGTCTCTCCCTACAATGAGCAGTTCTTC. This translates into CASSVSPYNEQFF. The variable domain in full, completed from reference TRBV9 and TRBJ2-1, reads DSGVTQTPKHLITATGQRVTLRCSPRSGDLSVYWYQQSLDQGLQFLIQYYNGEERAKGNILERFSAQQFPDLHSELNLSSLELGDSALYFCASSVSPYNEQFFGPGTRLTVL.

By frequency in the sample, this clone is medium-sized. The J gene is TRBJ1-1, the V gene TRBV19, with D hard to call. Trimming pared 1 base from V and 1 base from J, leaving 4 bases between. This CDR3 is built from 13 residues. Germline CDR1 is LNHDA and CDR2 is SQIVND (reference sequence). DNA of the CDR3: TGTGCCAGTAGTATAGGGCAGAACACTGAAGCTTTCTTT. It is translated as CASSIGQNTEAFF.

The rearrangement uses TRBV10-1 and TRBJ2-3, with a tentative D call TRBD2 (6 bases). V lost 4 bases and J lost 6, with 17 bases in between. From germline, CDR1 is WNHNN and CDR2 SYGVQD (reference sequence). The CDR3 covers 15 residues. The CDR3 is CASSVGDSRGDTQYF. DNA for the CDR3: TGCGCCAGCAGTGTGGGGGACTCCCGCGGGGATACGCAGTATTTT.

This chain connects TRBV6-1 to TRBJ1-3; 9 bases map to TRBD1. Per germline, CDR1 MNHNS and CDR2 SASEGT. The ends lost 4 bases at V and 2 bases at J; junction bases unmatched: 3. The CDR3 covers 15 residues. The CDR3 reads CASSARQGAGNTIYF. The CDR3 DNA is TGTGCCAGCAGTGCCCGACAGGGGGCTGGAAACACCATATATTTT.

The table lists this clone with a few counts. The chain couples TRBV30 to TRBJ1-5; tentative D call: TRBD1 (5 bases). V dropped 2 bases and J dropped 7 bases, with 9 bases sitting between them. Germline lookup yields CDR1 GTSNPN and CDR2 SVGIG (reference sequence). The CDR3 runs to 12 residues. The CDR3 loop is CAWSFREQPQHF. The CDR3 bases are TGTGCCTGGAGTTTCAGGGAACAGCCCCAGCATTTT. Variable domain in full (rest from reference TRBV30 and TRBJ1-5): SQTIHQWPATLVQPVGSPLSLECTVEGTSNPNLYWYRQAAGRGLQLLFYSVGIGQISSEVPQNLSASRPQDRQFILSSKKLLLSDSGFYLCAWSFREQPQHFGDGTRLSIL.

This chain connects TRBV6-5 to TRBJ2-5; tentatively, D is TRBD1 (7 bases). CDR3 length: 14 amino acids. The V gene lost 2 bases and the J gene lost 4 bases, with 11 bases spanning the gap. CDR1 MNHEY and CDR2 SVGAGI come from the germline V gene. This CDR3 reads CASSYNRGGETQYF. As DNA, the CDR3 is TGTGCCAGCAGTTACAACAGGGGAGGAGAGACCCAGTACTTC.

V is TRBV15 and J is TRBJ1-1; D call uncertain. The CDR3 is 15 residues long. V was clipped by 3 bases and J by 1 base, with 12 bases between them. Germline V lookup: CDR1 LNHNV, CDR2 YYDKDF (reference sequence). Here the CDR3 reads CATSRVLDWNTEAFF. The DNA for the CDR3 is TGTGCCACCAGCAGGGTTCTGGACTGGAACACTGAAGCTTTCTTT.

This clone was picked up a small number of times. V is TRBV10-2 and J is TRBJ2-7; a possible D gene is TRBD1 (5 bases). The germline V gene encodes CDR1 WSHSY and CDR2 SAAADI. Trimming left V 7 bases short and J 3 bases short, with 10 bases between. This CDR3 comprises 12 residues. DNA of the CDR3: TGCGCCAGCAAAAGCAGGGACTACGAGCAGTACTTC. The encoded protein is CASKSRDYEQYF.

The CDR3 here is CASSLGEYRGPRDQETQYF. Written as DNA, the CDR3 is TGTGCCAGCAGCTTAGGGGAATACAGGGGGCCCCGGGATCAAGAGACCCAGTACTTC. The chain uses TRBV7-9 and TRBJ2-5; TRBD1 agrees at 9 bases. This CDR3 contains 19 residues. V lost 1 base and J lost 2; bases outside the gene matches: 14. CDR1 is SEHNR and CDR2 is FQNEAQ in the germline V gene (reference sequence).

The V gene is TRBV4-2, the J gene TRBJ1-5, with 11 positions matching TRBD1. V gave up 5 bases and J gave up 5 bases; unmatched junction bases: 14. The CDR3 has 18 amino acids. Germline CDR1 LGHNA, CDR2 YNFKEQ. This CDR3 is CASSYSTGTGGVDQPQHF. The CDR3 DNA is TGTGCCAGCAGCTACTCCACCGGGACAGGGGGTGTGGATCAGCCCCAGCATTTT.